A selection of T cell receptor beta chains follows, all from one sample in a study of identical twins. MiXCR, applied by TCRdb to the 5' RACE reads, yields one record per CDR3 protein. The sample consists of some 500,000 distinct CDR3 sequences, just under 10% of them appearing once. The same specimen was also included in a second study, on yellow fever vaccine responses in identical twins.

The sequenced material came from PBMCs. These receptors were obtained from a woman aged 18 to 35 in good health. CDR3s include the opening cysteine and the closing phenylalanine or tryptophan. A D gene is named only where the DNA matches it firmly.

>TRBV20-1|-
CSARWGPPVF
>TRBV3-1|-
CASSQARPGLTYEQYF
>TRBV25-1|TRBD1
CASSGWTGESNYGYTF
>TRBV5-1|TRBD2
CASSTGLAGGGNEQYF
>TRBV20-1|-
CSARQGSETQYF
>TRBV9|-
CASSVPLIGMNTEAFF
>TRBV6-5|-
CASSYSGGANTF
>TRBV12-3/TRBV12-4|TRBD1
CASSQGADEQFF
>TRBV6-1|TRBD1
CASSPQTGQETQYF
>TRBV27|TRBD2
CATWTSGEQFF
>TRBV4-3|TRBD1
CASSQDLTGPNYEQYF
>TRBV29-1|-
CSVEDHRDSYNEQFF
>TRBV7-9|TRBD1
CASSPWDRVAYGYTF
>TRBV7-2|-
CASSAKSSYEQYF
>TRBV10-2|-
CASSAVSTDTQYF
>TRBV20-1|-
CSARDLRASNEKLFF
>TRBV4-3|-
CASSPGVFIEQFF
>TRBV7-3|TRBD2
CASKAIAGANNEQFF
>TRBV6-1|TRBD1
CASSQGQGHTGELFF
>TRBV5-1|TRBD1
CASSFGQGERGTEAFF
>TRBV4-3|-
CASSQERRGAGYGYTF
>TRBV11-2|-
CASSSGPSRIF
>TRBV12-3/TRBV12-4|TRBD1
CASSLTLRGNSPNEQYF
>TRBV24-1|-
CATSDLTVQETQYF
>TRBV5-1|TRBD2
CASSRGLAGALNTGELFF